The source of this T cell receptor (beta chain) is a study of long-term antiretroviral therapy in people with HIV. General study findings and limits: Control repertoires displayed wider CDR3 length ranges than the HIV repertoires. Clones that had undergone expansion before ART prevailed in the repertoire throughout all time points.

Samples held about 0.9-10 million cryopreserved PBMC, and DNA extraction followed. V lost 3 bases and J lost 6, with 13 bases in between. From germline, CDR1 is SGHRS and CDR2 YFSETQ. CDR3 length: 14 amino acids. A remark on this clone: The target antigen is unknown.

Runs used v3.0 of the immunoSEQ assay and were done at survey level. Repertoires were generated with immunoSEQ multiplex PCR, while TCRdb's copy carries only in-frame clones and drops some. The profile shows some 33,000 clones, around 79% of them singletons. Here the sequenced sample was unsorted PBMCs, taken 0.6 years after starting antiretroviral therapy. V gene TRBV5-1 combines with J gene TRBJ1-5; TRBD1 is a possible D gene (5 bases). The receptor's source is a man in his late teens or twenties with HIV. DNA of the CDR3: TGCGCCAGCAGCTCCAGCGGGGGTAGTCAGCCCCAGCATTTT. It translates to CASSSSGGSQPQHF. Drawing the rest from reference TRBV5-1 and TRBJ1-5, the complete variable domain is KAGVTQTPRYLIKTRGQQVTLSCSPISGHRSVSWYQQTPGQGLQFLFEYFSETQRNKGNFPGRFSGRQFSNSRSEMNVSTLELGDSALYLCASSSSGGSQPQHFGDGTRLSIL.